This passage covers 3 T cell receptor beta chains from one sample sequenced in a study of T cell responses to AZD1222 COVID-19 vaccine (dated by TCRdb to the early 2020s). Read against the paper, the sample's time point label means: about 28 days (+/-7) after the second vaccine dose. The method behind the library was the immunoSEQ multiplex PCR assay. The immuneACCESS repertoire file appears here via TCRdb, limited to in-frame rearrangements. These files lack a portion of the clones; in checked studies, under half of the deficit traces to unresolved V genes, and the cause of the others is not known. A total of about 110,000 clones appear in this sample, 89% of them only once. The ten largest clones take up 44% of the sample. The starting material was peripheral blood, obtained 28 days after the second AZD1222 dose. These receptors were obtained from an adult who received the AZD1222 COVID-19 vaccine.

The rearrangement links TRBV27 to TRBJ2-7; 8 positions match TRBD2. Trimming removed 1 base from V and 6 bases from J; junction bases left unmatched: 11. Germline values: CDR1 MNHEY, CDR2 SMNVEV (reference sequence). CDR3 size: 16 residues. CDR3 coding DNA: TGTGCCAGCAGTTTATGGGTTAGCGGGACCCTCGGCGAGCAGTACTTC. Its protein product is CASSLWVSGTLGEQYF.

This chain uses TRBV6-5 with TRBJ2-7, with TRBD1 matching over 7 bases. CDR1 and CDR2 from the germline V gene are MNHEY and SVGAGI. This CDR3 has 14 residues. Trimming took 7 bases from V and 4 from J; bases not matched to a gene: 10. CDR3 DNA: TGTGCCAGCACCAAGGGGGCTAGCAGTTACGAGCAGTACTTC. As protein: CASTKGASSYEQYF.

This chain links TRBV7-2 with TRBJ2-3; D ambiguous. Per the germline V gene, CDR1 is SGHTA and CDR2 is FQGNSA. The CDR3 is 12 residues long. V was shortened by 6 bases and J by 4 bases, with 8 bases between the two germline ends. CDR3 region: CASRSGADTQYF. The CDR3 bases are TGTGCCAGCAGATCAGGCGCAGATACGCAGTATTTT.